Following are 21 T cell receptor beta chains from one sample sequenced in a study of cytomegalovirus exposure and HLA in healthy donors. PCR was performed using 60 Vbeta and 13 Jbeta primers. Generated by immunoSEQ multiplex PCR, the TCRdb table keeps only in-frame clones and is missing some. The data include some 130,000 clones; the top ten clones carry over 1.5%. Sequenced: PBMCs. The receptor set was obtained from a man between 18 and 35 years old in good health and CMV-seronegative.

This rearrangement joins TRBV28 to TRBJ1-6; 8 bases fit TRBD1. Germline V gives CDR1 MDHEN, CDR2 SYDVKM. This CDR3 is 17 amino acids long. The J segment lost 8 bases and the V segment lost 5 bases, leaving 14 bases of the junction unmatched. For the CDR3, the DNA is TGTGCCAGCAGTCCCCATCCCCGGACAGGGCGGGATTCACCCCTCCACTTT. Translated, it gives CASSPHPRTGRDSPLHF.

The chain links TRBV30 to TRBJ1-5, with 9 bases lining up with TRBD1. Germline V gene data show CDR1 as GTSNPN and CDR2 as SVGIG (reference sequence). This CDR3 has 14 residues. The ends lost 2 bases at V and 5 bases at J; junction bases unmatched: 4. Here the CDR3 reads CAWSPGTGYQPQHF. The CDR3 DNA sequence: TGTGCCTGGAGTCCAGGGACAGGGTATCAGCCCCAGCATTTT.

The chain combines TRBV11-2 with TRBJ2-5; 7 bases fit TRBD2. V dropped 3 bases and J dropped 1; count of bases not matched to a gene: 8. Germline V gene lookup returns CDR1 SGHAT and CDR2 FQNNGV. This CDR3 has 16 amino acids. The CDR3 DNA reads as TGTGCCAGCAGCTTTATCCTAGCGGAATCCCAAGAGACCCAGTACTTC. The encoded protein is CASSFILAESQETQYF. Complete variable domain (other parts from reference TRBV11-2 and TRBJ2-5): EAGVAQSPRYKIIEKRQSVAFWCNPISGHATLYWYQQILGQGPKLLIQFQNNGVVDDSQLPKDRFSAERLKGVDSTLKIQPAKLEDSAVYLCASSFILAESQETQYFGPGTRLLVL.

The V call is TRBV7-9, the J call TRBJ1-2; 8 nucleotides align to TRBD1. The trim removed 6 bases at V and 7 bases at J, leaving 10 bases unmatched. Germline-derived CDR1 and CDR2 are SEHNR and FQNEAQ (reference sequence). This CDR3 region has 14 residues. As DNA, the CDR3 is TGTGCCAGCAGTATCGGACAGGGAAGGACTGGCTACACCTTC. This codes for CASSIGQGRTGYTF.

The V and J genes are TRBV28 and TRBJ1-5, with a weak D call TRBD1 (5 bases). This CDR3 is built from 17 residues. V lost 3 bases and J 7 bases, leaving 22 bases between the germline ends. The germline gives CDR1 MDHEN, CDR2 SYDVKM. CDR3 residues: CASSFFFSGGGDQPQHF. The CDR3 DNA follows: TGTGCCAGCAGTTTTTTTTTCTCGGGGGGTGGAGACCAGCCCCAGCATTTT.

V usage is TRBV19 and J usage is TRBJ1-5; D is perhaps TRBD1 (6 bases). The germline V gene encodes CDR1 LNHDA and CDR2 SQIVND (reference sequence). CDR3 size: 15 residues. Trimming pared 3 bases from V and 2 bases from J, leaving 11 bases between. The CDR3 loop is CASSILRQGNQPQHF. The CDR3 DNA reads TGTGCCAGTAGTATCCTTAGACAGGGCAATCAGCCCCAGCATTTT.

CDR3 coding DNA: TGCGCCAGCAGCCCACTAGAACGAAGAGAGCAGTTCTTC. Its translation is CASSPLERREQFF. The V call is TRBV4-1, the J call TRBJ2-1, with TRBD2 as a possible D gene (5 bases). Trimming removed 4 bases from V and 10 bases from J, with 14 bases in between. The CDR3 runs 13 residues. Germline assignment: CDR1 MGHRA and CDR2 YSYEKL.

V gene TRBV5-1 combines with J gene TRBJ1-1; maybe TRBD1 (6 bases). The CDR3 length is 16 residues. Germline CDR1 reads SGHRS; CDR2 reads YFSETQ. V was trimmed by 4 bases and J by 3 bases, leaving 19 bases between them. As DNA, the CDR3 is TGCGCCAGCAGCAACCCGGGACACGGGTTTGACACTGAAGCTTTCTTT. It translates to CASSNPGHGFDTEAFF. The full variable domain, rest sourced from reference TRBV5-1 and TRBJ1-1, is KAGVTQTPRYLIKTRGQQVTLSCSPISGHRSVSWYQQTPGQGLQFLFEYFSETQRNKGNFPGRFSGRQFSNSRSEMNVSTLELGDSALYLCASSNPGHGFDTEAFFGQGTRLTVV.

The V call is TRBV19, the J call TRBJ1-4; D unclear. The CDR3 totals 16 residues. Trimming shortened V by 5 bases and J by 3 bases, and 16 bases separated the two germline ends. Per the germline V gene, CDR1 is LNHDA and CDR2 is SQIVND (reference sequence). CDR3 amino acids: CASSPKPLFSNEKLFF. As DNA, the CDR3 is TGTGCCAGTAGTCCCAAGCCGTTATTCTCTAATGAAAAACTGTTTTTT.

CDR3 coding DNA: TGTGCCAGCAGCCCCCCGGGAGATACGCAGTATTTT. Its protein product is CASSPPGDTQYF. V is TRBV7-3 and J is TRBJ2-3, with D unclear. Trimming shortened V by 5 bases and J by 5 bases, and 8 bases separated the two germline ends. Germline CDR1 reads SGHTA; CDR2 reads FQGTGA. The length of the CDR3 is 12 residues. The whole variable domain, remainder taken from reference TRBV7-3 and TRBJ2-3, is GAGVSQTPSNKVTEKGKYVELRCDPISGHTALYWYRQSLGQGPEFLIYFQGTGAADDSGLPNDRFFAVRPEGSVSTLKIQRTERGDSAVYLCASSPPGDTQYFGPGTRLTVL.

V usage is TRBV5-4 and J usage is TRBJ2-3; 12 nucleotides match TRBD2. Germline CDR1 is SGHNT and CDR2 is YYREEE (reference sequence). The trim removed 0 bases at V and 6 bases at J, leaving 2 bases unmatched. The CDR3 is 15 amino acids. This chain's CDR3 is CASSLELAGGDTQYF. CDR3 bases: TGTGCCAGCAGCTTGGAGCTAGCGGGAGGGGATACGCAGTATTTT.

The chain uses TRBV4-3 and TRBJ2-7; D unclear. V lost 5 bases to trimming and J lost 6 bases, with 14 bases between them. This CDR3 comprises 13 residues. Germline V CDR1 and CDR2: LGHNA, YSLEER. The CDR3 DNA reads as TGCGCCAGCAGCTACAGTGCCACAAGCGAGCAGTACTTC. Translating it yields CASSYSATSEQYF.

This chain uses TRBV19 with TRBJ2-2; tentative D call: TRBD2 (6 bases). CDR1 and CDR2 from the germline V gene are LNHDA and SQIVND (reference sequence). The CDR3 is 16 amino acids. Trimming left V 7 bases short and J 4 bases short, with 19 bases between. CDR3 DNA sequence: TGTGCCAGTAAAATGAGTCCAGGAGGGGCCACCGGGGAGCTGTTTTTT. Protein product: CASKMSPGGATGELFF.

CDR3 sequence: CASSSTSSGREQYF. CDR3 nucleotide sequence: TGTGCCAGCAGCTCTACTAGCAGCGGTCGCGAGCAGTACTTC. The gene calls are TRBV7-6 and TRBJ2-7; the D gene is possibly TRBD2 (6 bases). The CDR3 is made up of 14 amino acids. Germline V gene lookup returns CDR1 SGHVS and CDR2 FNYEAQ. Trimming cost V 4 bases and J 6 bases, with 16 bases left between them.

V is TRBV7-8 and J is TRBJ2-3, with 10 bases identical to TRBD2. This CDR3 is 17 amino acids long. V lost 4 bases, J lost 4 bases, and 11 bases stayed unmatched. CDR1 and CDR2 (germline): SGHVS, FQNEAQ. The CDR3 sequence: CASSWGLAGDSADTQYF. Written as DNA, the CDR3 is TGTGCCAGCAGCTGGGGCCTAGCGGGAGATTCTGCAGATACGCAGTATTTT.

The chain joins TRBV9 to TRBJ2-5; weak D call: TRBD1 (6 bases). V gave up 4 bases and J gave up 2 bases, with 18 bases separating them. Germline V gene lookup returns CDR1 SGDLS and CDR2 YYNGEE. There are 16 residues in the CDR3. CDR3 amino acids: CASSCTVGARQETQYF. The CDR3 region has the DNA TGTGCCAGCAGCTGTACGGTGGGGGCAAGGCAAGAGACCCAGTACTTC.

The V call is TRBV4-1, the J call TRBJ2-7; TRBD2 matches 7 bases. Looked up from germline, CDR1 is MGHRA and CDR2 is YSYEKL. Unmatched junction bases numbered 6, after V lost 4 bases and J lost 0 bases. This CDR3 is built from 15 residues. The CDR3: CASSPPGRGSYEQYF. CDR3 nucleotides: TGCGCCAGCAGCCCACCAGGGAGGGGCTCCTACGAGCAGTACTTC.

Points on this clone: One end of the junction varies from germline; a read error may be responsible. The chain has TRBV6-1 and TRBJ1-4; TRBD1 might be the D (5 bases). The length of the CDR3 is 11 residues. Germline loops: CDR1 MNHNS, CDR2 SASEGT. The DNA of the CDR3 is TGTGCCAGCAGTGCCGGCTCCCAAGGGGAATTT. Translation gives CASSAGSQGEF.

The chain recombines TRBV7-9 with TRBJ2-4; D is perhaps TRBD2 (6 bases). Between the trimmed V and J ends, which lost 2 bases and 5 bases, there was a span of 19 bases. Looked up from germline, CDR1 is SEHNR and CDR2 is FQNEAQ (reference sequence). The CDR3 spans 17 residues. The CDR3 loop is CASSLRRESGVENIQYF. The CDR3 DNA reads as TGTGCCAGCAGCTTAAGAAGAGAATCGGGGGTCGAAAACATTCAGTACTTC. The entire variable domain, with the rest obtained from reference TRBV7-9 and TRBJ2-4, is as follows: DTGVSQNPRHKITKRGQNVTFRCDPISEHNRLYWYRQTLGQGPEFLTYFQNEAQLEKSRLLSDRFSAERPKGSFSTLEIQRTEQGDSAMYLCASSLRRESGVENIQYFGAGTRLSVL.

CDR3 amino acids: CASSLAQVTSYDEQYF. The DNA of the CDR3 is TGTGCCAGCAGCTTAGCGCAAGTAACCTCCTACGACGAGCAGTACTTC. The V and J genes are TRBV7-8 and TRBJ2-7; no definite D call. CDR3 length: 16 amino acids. Per the germline V gene, CDR1 is SGHVS and CDR2 is FQNEAQ. Trimming removed 0 bases from V and 5 bases from J, with 17 bases in between.

This chain connects TRBV28 to TRBJ2-2; 8 bases line up with TRBD1. This CDR3 has 18 amino acids. Germline trimming cut 4 bases from V and 4 bases from J; bases unmatched to any gene: 14. Germline assignment: CDR1 MDHEN and CDR2 SYDVKM. CDR3 amino acids: CASSYPPRGQGATGELFF. DNA for the CDR3: TGTGCCAGCAGTTACCCCCCCCGCGGACAGGGTGCCACCGGGGAGCTGTTTTTT.